The sequence of this T cell receptor (beta chain) was determined in a study of monozygotic twins with inflammatory bowel disease (dated by TCRdb to between 2017 and 2020). In the study overall: The full study comprised around 28 monozygotic twin pairs: nine German pairs (four IBD-concordant, five IBD-discordant) and 19 IBD-discordant Danish pairs. Disease-associated traits were sought mainly through comparisons between IBD patients and their genetically identical healthy co-twins within discordant pairs. Each individual had, on average, about 151 000 unique TCRalpha sequences and 181 000 unique TCRbeta sequences available for analysis. Here is what the overall study found, with its caveats: IBD patients had lower TCRbeta repertoire diversity, measured by the inverse Simpson index, than their healthy co-twins. The analysis was unable to tell apart different T cell subtypes. Because patients were on differing immunosuppressive treatments, the repertoires may have picked up extra background noise and inter-individual variability. Concordant and discordant twins showed no difference in repertoire similarity, possibly because of limited statistical power. No single strong signal or clonotype linked to IBD turned up in the results, so the idea that one exists was not supported. Compared with healthy twins, IBD patients had fewer clonotypes in common with other individuals, a difference most pronounced in patients showing signs of disease activity.

Of note for this clonotype: This receptor's antigen is unknown.

From each donor, an approximately 2.6 ml peripheral blood sample was collected into PAXgene tubes and kept at -80 degrees C. Total RNA was isolated from whole blood with the PAXgene blood miRNA kit on an automated QIAcube, without T cell sorting. Peripheral blood from monozygotic twin pairs who were concordant or discordant for inflammatory bowel disease underwent deep TCRalpha and TCRbeta repertoire profiling using unique molecular barcoding. Smoking habits were recorded for all twin pairs, with individuals classified as current, former or never smokers. Library preparation used 5' RACE. The input for every TCR library was approximately 3,500 ng of total RNA. For each sample, cDNA synthesis with SMARTScribe reverse transcriptase was split into eight separate reactions. During cDNA synthesis, template switching was used to introduce unique molecular identifiers that contained a 6-nucleotide sample barcode. Amplification of TCRalpha and TCRbeta cDNA involved two nested PCRs of 16 and 9 cycles, and each PCR was followed by bead purification. Before amplification, cDNA was treated with uracil DNA-glycosylase and purified using the QIAquick PCR purification kit. In the second PCR, Illumina TruSeq-compatible adapters and sample-specific barcodes were added. Library quality and concentration were checked on TapeStation and Qubit, and libraries were pooled at about 5 ng each. Pooled libraries were sequenced on an Illumina HiSeq2500 single-index Rapid Run with 2 x 100 bp reads and custom sequencing primers. The source study handled its data this way. PCR and sequencing errors were corrected by UMI-based consensus assembly using MiGEC version 1.2.6. MiXCR version 2.1.1 was used for V(D)J alignment, clonotype assembly and CDR3 extraction. Gene usage, clonotype sharing and MAIT/NKT TCR abundance were normalised by analysing the top 1000, 10 000 and 20 000 clonotypes per sample. After downsampling to 27 000 UMIs, diversity was calculated as the inverse Simpson index using the vegan R package. Paired Mann-Whitney U tests were applied to discordant twin pairs, with Benjamini-Hochberg correction for multiple testing. Reads reprocessed by TCRdb are summarized as one entry per CDR3 protein sequence, and DNA is absent. TCRdb assigned the V and J calls; the authors' analysis was not used. The sample table includes around 380,000 distinct CDR3 sequences. 2% to 2.5% of the sample is taken by the ten largest.

CDR1 and CDR2 (SGHVS, FQNEAQ) derive from the germline V gene. Reading from cysteine to phenylalanine, the CDR3 counts 19 amino acids. DNA for this receptor is not on file. Sequenced: blood. This receptor chain uses TRBV7-8 and TRBJ2-2; TCRdb proposes TRBD2, but this gene call is untestable without DNA. This receptor was taken from a human donor with ulcerative colitis or Crohn's disease, or a healthy co-twin of an affected twin (not recorded which). The CDR3 protein: CASSPSGLAGGPLTGELFF. Reference TRBV7-8 and TRBJ2-2 genes cover what lies past the CDR3, so the full variable domain is GAGVSQSPRYKVAKRGQDVALRCDPISGHVSLFWYQQALGQGPEFLTYFQNEAQLDKSGLPSDRFFAERPEGSVSTLKIQRTQQEDSAVYLCASSPSGLAGGPLTGELFFGEGSRLTVL.